This T cell receptor (beta chain) was sequenced during a study of tumor-infiltrating lymphocytes in primary liver carcinoma. Co-extracting RNA and DNA was done with roughly 17-32 mg of unsorted bulk tissue as input. The investigators made TCR beta cDNA from approximately 510 ng total RNA, using a constant-region primer. Libraries covering TCR beta were generated through three nested multiplex PCR rounds (using a slightly modified ARM-PCR). MiXCR, run by TCRdb on the multiplex PCR reads, gives a single entry per CDR3 protein. The sample contains about 35,000 distinct CDR3 sequences, under 75% of which appear only once. On this clonotype: Here the CDR3 omits its conserved ending phenylalanine or tryptophan, so a read error is the likely source.

The clonotype comes from a man aged 40-50 years with primary liver carcinoma and hepatitis B virus infection. The source material was liver tumor tissue from sampling region 4. Subset in this sample: tumor region T4, right-lateral pole.

Here the CDR3 reads CPSSAGGIDTGELFC. Written as DNA, the CDR3 is TGTCCCAGCAGTGCGGGGGGGATCGACACCGGGGAGCTGTTTTGT. V and J are TRBV6-4 and TRBJ2-2; 9 bases line up with TRBD2. This CDR3 has 15 residues. Germline CDR1 MRHNA, CDR2 SNTAGT.